These T cell receptor beta chains were read from a single sample in a study of molecular identifiers for immune sequencing clone quantification. TCRdb re-derived calls from the PCR reads in MiXCR, one entry per CDR3 protein. The table includes approximately 550,000 distinct CDR3 sequences, over 20% detected once. Sequencing input: naive CD8+ T cells from blood, with Jurkat cell RNA spiked in. These receptor sequences come from a human donor in good health. Some libraries in this study had Jurkat cell RNA spiked in. Both conserved end residues are part of each CDR3. The D gene is left open where the match is weak. Rows give clone size only sometimes, using once, few, many, or a class for an expanded clone.

v_call,j_call,clone_size,d_call,cdr3_nt,cdr3_aa
TRBV29-1,TRBJ2-7,many,-,TGCAGCGTTGTTGAAGGCAACCTAGGGCCTTCTAGAGGGCAGTACTTC,CSVVEGNLGPSRGQYF
TRBV19,TRBJ2-2,many,-,TGTGCCAGTAGCCACGGAACGAACACCGGGGAGCTGTTTTTT,CASSHGTNTGELFF
TRBV7-9,TRBJ1-1,-,-,TGTGCCAGCAGGGGTGGGAGGAACACTGAAGCTTTCTTT,CASRGGRNTEAFF
TRBV7-4,TRBJ1-6,few,TRBD1,TGTGCCAGCAGCCTGGGACAGAATTCGCCCCTCTACTTT,CASSLGQNSPLYF
TRBV19,TRBJ1-1,few,-,TGTGCCAGTAGTTGGGTTGGGGACACTGAAGCTTTCTTT,CASSWVGDTEAFF
TRBV30,TRBJ2-2,-,-,TGTGCCTGGAGTGGACGGAACACCGGGGAGCTGTTTTTT,CAWSGRNTGELFF
TRBV5-1,TRBJ1-6,few,TRBD1,TGCGCCAGCAGCTTGTTCGGACAGGGTAATTCACCCCTCCACTTT,CASSLFGQGNSPLHF
TRBV9,TRBJ1-1,many,-,TGTGCCAGCAGCGTCTTGTCCGGGGTGAACACTGAAGCTTTCTTT,CASSVLSGVNTEAFF
TRBV12-3/TRBV12-4,TRBJ2-2,many,-,TGTGCCAGCAGTTTAGCGCTTAAAGTCACCGGGGAGCTGTTTTTT,CASSLALKVTGELFF
TRBV20-1,TRBJ2-3,many,-,TGCAGTGCTGACTCGGTACTAGCAGCGGAGCCCACAGATACGCAGTATTTT,CSADSVLAAEPTDTQYF
TRBV30,TRBJ2-1,-,-,TGTGCCTGGAGCGATAGTGGTGAGCAGTTCTTC,CAWSDSGEQFF
TRBV19,TRBJ1-5,-,-,TGTGCCAGCGGACAGTATAGCAATCAGCCCCGGCATTTT,CASGQYSNQPRHF
TRBV10-2,TRBJ2-3,many,-,TGCGCCAGCAGTGCGAGGGCGGTAAGAACAGATACGCAGTATTTT,CASSARAVRTDTQYF
TRBV24-1,TRBJ2-3,few,-,TGTGCCACCAGTGCTCCCGCTTTCCCAGGGGCCCCGGGAGATAGCACAGATACGCAGTATTTT,CATSAPAFPGAPGDSTDTQYF
TRBV2,TRBJ2-4,many,-,TGTGCCAGCAGTCGGGACCAAAACATTCAGTACTTC,CASSRDQNIQYF
TRBV20-1,TRBJ2-5,-,TRBD2,TGCAGTGCTAGAGTTGCGGGAGGCGACCAAGAGACCCAGTACTTC,CSARVAGGDQETQYF
TRBV4-1,TRBJ2-7,many,-,TGCGCCAGCAGCCCTTGGGGGGATTACGAGCAGTACTTC,CASSPWGDYEQYF
TRBV4-1,TRBJ1-4,-,-,TGCGCCAGCTCTGAGCTCGACCAACCCGAAAAACTGTTTTTT,CASSELDQPEKLFF